This T cell receptor (beta chain) was observed in a study of T cells in Graves' hyperthyroidism and ophthalmopathy. Overall study context: At the time of initial diagnosis and before any treatment, peripheral blood was collected.

The diagnoses drew upon clinical symptoms, serum thyroxine and TRAb, thyroid ultrasound and orbital computed tomography. PBMCs were derived from around 10 ml fresh peripheral blood. The V gene end was trimmed by 3 bases and the J gene end by 2 bases; junction bases not matched to a gene: 7. CDR1 LGHDT and CDR2 YNNKEL come from the germline V gene (reference sequence). The CDR3 is 16 residues long. This clonotype was recorded many times. Its antigen is as yet unknown. General study findings and limits: Blood shared most expanded thyroid clonotypes above 0.001.

The investigators amplified TCR beta CDR3 regions from RNA transcripts. A set of HTBI primers served as the primers for a first-round RT-PCR of the TCR CDR3. TCRdb analysed the multiplex PCR reads with MiXCR anew, one entry per CDR3 protein. The data show fewer than 500,000 distinct CDR3 sequences, about 15% seen once. Material: blood. The source is a woman younger than 45 with Graves' ophthalmopathy. The V gene is TRBV3-1, the J gene TRBJ2-7, with 10 bases fitting TRBD2. CDR3 sequence reads: CASSQIGLAATYEQYF. In DNA form, the CDR3 reads TGTGCCAGCAGCCAGATCGGACTAGCGGCCACCTACGAGCAGTACTTC.